These 10 T cell receptor beta chains were all obtained from the same sample, sequenced in a study of response to subunit inactivated influenza vaccine. MiXCR, run by TCRdb on the RT-PCR reads, gives a single entry per CDR3 protein. The data show more than 550,000 distinct CDR3 sequences, 10% to 12% seen once. Another study also made use of these data, one on T cells expressing NK-cell markers. Per that paper: It was by 5'RACE template switching with UMIs that TCR beta cDNA was made.

This specimen consisted of PBMCs from blood, obtained on the day of vaccination. The origin of the receptors is a man aged 45-65 years who received an inactivated influenza vaccine.

The genes are TRBV7-9 and TRBJ2-3; TRBD2 might be the D (5 bases). Germline V gene data show CDR1 as SEHNR and CDR2 as FQNEAQ (reference sequence). V lost 3 bases, J lost 0 bases, and 10 bases lay in between. The CDR3 has 15 amino acids. The CDR3 is CASSLRATSTDTQYF. Written as DNA, the CDR3 is TGTGCCAGCAGCTTGAGGGCGACCAGCACAGATACGCAGTATTTT.

This clonotype was seen ten or more times. This chain uses TRBV20-1 with TRBJ2-1, with TRBD2 matching 8 bases. Germline V gives CDR1 DFQATT, CDR2 SNEGSKA (reference sequence). The CDR3 is 13 residues long. The V and J ends lost 8 bases and 7 bases, in that order; junction bases with no gene match: 10. CDR3 coding DNA: TGCAGTTTCTCGGGGACTAGTGAAAATGAGCAGTTCTTC. Its translation: CSFSGTSENEQFF.

The chain carries TRBV18 and TRBJ2-7; D possibly corresponds to TRBD2 (6 bases). The CDR3 spans 14 residues. Between the trimmed V and J ends, which lost 5 bases and 2 bases, there was a span of 13 bases. Germline CDR1 reads KGHSH; CDR2 reads LQKENI. CDR3 DNA sequence: TGTGCCAGCTCAGCGGGACTCCTAACCTACGAGCAGTACTTC. Residues: CASSAGLLTYEQYF.

This clonotype was seen ten or more times. The chain joins TRBV11-2 to TRBJ2-5, with TRBD1 matching over 7 bases. The CDR3 consists of 13 residues. Germline V gene data show CDR1 as SGHAT and CDR2 as FQNNGV. Trimming removed 5 bases from V and 4 bases from J; junction bases left unmatched: 4. DNA for the CDR3: TGTGCCAGCAGCCTTGGGACAGTAGAGACCCAGTACTTC. It is translated as CASSLGTVETQYF. Based on the CDR3 plus reference TRBV11-2 and TRBJ2-5, the full variable domain is EAGVAQSPRYKIIEKRQSVAFWCNPISGHATLYWYQQILGQGPKLLIQFQNNGVVDDSQLPKDRFSAERLKGVDSTLKIQPAKLEDSAVYLCASSLGTVETQYFGPGTRLLVL.

This clonotype was picked up a small number of times. V usage is TRBV19 and J usage is TRBJ2-1; possibly TRBD1 for D (6 bases). Germline CDR1 is LNHDA and CDR2 is SQIVND (reference sequence). Between the trimmed V and J ends, which lost 4 bases and 4 bases, there was a span of 23 bases. The CDR3 spans 18 residues. CDR3 region: CASSTPRQAPTKYNEQFF. The CDR3 bases are TGTGCCAGTAGTACTCCACGACAGGCCCCAACAAAGTACAATGAGCAGTTCTTC.

This clonotype was recorded a few times. This rearrangement joins TRBV24-1 to TRBJ2-5, with D possibly being TRBD1 or TRBD2 (5 bases each). This CDR3 is 13 amino acids long. The V and J ends lost 4 bases and 5 bases respectively, with 10 bases between them. Germline values: CDR1 KGHDR, CDR2 SFDVKD. CDR3 DNA sequence: TGTGCCACCAGTGACCGGGGCCAGGAGACCCAGTACTTC. It translates to CATSDRGQETQYF.

V usage is TRBV6-5 and J usage is TRBJ1-6; D uncertain. Trimming took off 0 bases at V and 8 bases at J, with 11 bases between the two ends. Germline assignment: CDR1 MNHEY and CDR2 SVGAGI. The length of the CDR3 is 15 residues. This CDR3 reads CASSYSKRAHSPLHF. For the CDR3, the DNA is TGTGCCAGCAGTTACTCGAAGCGGGCTCATTCACCCCTCCACTTT.

This clonotype was seen more than once but under ten times. The chain has TRBV12-3 or TRBV12-4 and TRBJ2-5, with a tentative D call TRBD2 (7 bases). The CDR3 is 15 amino acids. Trimming stripped 3 bases from V and 4 bases from J, with 15 bases between. The DNA of the CDR3 is TGTGCCAGCAGTTTTTTCGGGGGGCTGGGAGAGACCCAGTACTTC. It encodes CASSFFGGLGETQYF.

CDR3 sequence (DNA): TGTGCCAGCAGCTTGGTTAGCGGGAGGAAGAATGAGCAGTTCTTC. Translating it yields CASSLVSGRKNEQFF. This sequence joins TRBV5-6 and TRBJ2-1, with TRBD2 matching over 10 bases. The trim removed 0 bases at V and 7 bases at J, leaving 4 bases unmatched. The CDR3 is made up of 15 amino acids. The germline V gene encodes CDR1 SGHDT and CDR2 YYEEEE. The full variable domain, in which reference TRBV5-6 and TRBJ2-1 provide the parts outside the CDR3, is DAGVTQSPTHLIKTRGQQVTLRCSPKSGHDTVSWYQQALGQGPQFIFQYYEEEERQRGNFPDRFSGHQFPNYSSELNVNALLLGDSALYLCASSLVSGRKNEQFFGPGTRLTVL.

This clonotype was observed many times. V and J are TRBV6-2 or TRBV6-3 and TRBJ2-7; the D is unclear. Germline values: CDR1 MNHEY, CDR2 SVGEGT. CDR3 length: 13 amino acids. Trimming took off 2 bases at V and 10 bases at J, with 15 bases between the two ends. CDR3 amino acids: CASSYMRGKPQYF. CDR3 DNA sequence: TGTGCCAGCAGTTACATGAGAGGAAAGCCCCAGTACTTC.